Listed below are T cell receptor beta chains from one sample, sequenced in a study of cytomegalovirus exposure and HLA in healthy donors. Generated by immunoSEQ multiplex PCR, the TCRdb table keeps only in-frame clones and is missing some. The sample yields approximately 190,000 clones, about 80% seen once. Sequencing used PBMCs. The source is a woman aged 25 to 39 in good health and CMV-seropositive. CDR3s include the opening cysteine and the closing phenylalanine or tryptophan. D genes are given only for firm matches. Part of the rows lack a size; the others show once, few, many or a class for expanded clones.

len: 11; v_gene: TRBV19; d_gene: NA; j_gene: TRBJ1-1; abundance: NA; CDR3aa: CASSSTGLAFF; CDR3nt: TGTGCCAGTAGTAGCACAGGCCTAGCTTTCTTT
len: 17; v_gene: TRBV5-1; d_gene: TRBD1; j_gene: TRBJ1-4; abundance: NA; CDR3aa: CASSPGQGTTTNEKLFF; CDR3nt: TGCGCCAGCAGCCCTGGACAGGGGACGACAACTAATGAAAAACTGTTTTTT
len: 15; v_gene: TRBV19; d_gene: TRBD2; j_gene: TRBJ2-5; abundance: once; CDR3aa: CASSPPGLSQETQYF; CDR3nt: TGTGCCAGTAGTCCTCCGGGACTAAGTCAAGAGACCCAGTACTTC
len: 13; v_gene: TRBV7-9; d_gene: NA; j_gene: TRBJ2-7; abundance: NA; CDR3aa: CASSLEENYEQYF; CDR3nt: TGTGCCAGCAGCTTAGAGGAGAATTACGAGCAGTACTTC
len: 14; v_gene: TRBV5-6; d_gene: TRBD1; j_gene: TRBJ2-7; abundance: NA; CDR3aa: CASSLVGQGSEQYF; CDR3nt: TGTGCCAGCAGCTTGGTGGGACAGGGGTCCGAGCAGTACTTC
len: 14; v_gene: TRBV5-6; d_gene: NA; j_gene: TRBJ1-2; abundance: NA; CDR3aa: CTSSLQGSSYGYTF; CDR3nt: TGTACCAGCAGCCTACAGGGAAGCTCGTATGGCTACACCTTC
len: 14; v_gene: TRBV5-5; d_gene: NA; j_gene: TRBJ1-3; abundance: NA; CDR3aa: CASSLIQGGNTIYF; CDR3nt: TGTGCCAGCAGCTTGATACAGGGTGGAAACACCATATATTTT
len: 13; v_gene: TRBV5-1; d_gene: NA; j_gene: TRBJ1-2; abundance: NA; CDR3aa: CASSLDRASGYTF; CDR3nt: TGCGCCAGCAGCTTGGACAGGGCCTCCGGCTACACCTTC
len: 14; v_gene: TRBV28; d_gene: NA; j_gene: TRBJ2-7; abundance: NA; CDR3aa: CASRSHDRSYEQYF; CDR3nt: TGTGCCAGCAGAAGCCACGACCGGAGCTACGAGCAGTACTTC
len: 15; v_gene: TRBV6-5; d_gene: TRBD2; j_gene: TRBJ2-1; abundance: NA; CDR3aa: CASSLSGGIYNEQFF; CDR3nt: TGTGCCAGCAGTCTTAGCGGGGGAATCTACAATGAGCAGTTCTTC
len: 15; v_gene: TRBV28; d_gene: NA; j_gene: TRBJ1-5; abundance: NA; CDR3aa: CASKGGAVSNQPQHF; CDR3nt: TGTGCCAGCAAGGGTGGGGCCGTGAGCAATCAGCCCCAGCATTTT
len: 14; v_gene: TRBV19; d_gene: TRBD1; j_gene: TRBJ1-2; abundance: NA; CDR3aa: CASSRGQGGYGYTF; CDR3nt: TGTGCCAGTAGCCGAGGACAGGGCGGCTATGGCTACACCTTC
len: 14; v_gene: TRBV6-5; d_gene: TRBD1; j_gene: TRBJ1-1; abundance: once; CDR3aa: CASKWDRADTEAFF; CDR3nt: TGTGCCAGCAAGTGGGACAGGGCGGACACTGAAGCTTTCTTT
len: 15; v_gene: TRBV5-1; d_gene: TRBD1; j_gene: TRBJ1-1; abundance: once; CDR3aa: CASSLVGQGSTEAFF; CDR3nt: TGCGCCAGCAGCTTGGTAGGACAGGGCTCCACTGAAGCTTTCTTT
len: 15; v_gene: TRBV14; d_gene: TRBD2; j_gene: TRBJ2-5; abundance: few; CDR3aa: CASSPGTAGGETQYF; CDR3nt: TGTGCCAGCAGCCCCGGGACGGCCGGGGGGGAGACCCAGTACTTC
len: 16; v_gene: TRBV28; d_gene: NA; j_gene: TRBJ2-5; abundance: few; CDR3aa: CASSLSSPELQETQYF; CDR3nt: TGTGCCAGCAGTTTATCGTCCCCGGAACTACAAGAGACCCAGTACTTC
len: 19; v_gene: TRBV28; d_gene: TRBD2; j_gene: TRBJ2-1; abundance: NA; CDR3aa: CASIPRGLAGGLRHNEQFF; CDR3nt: TGTGCCAGCATCCCGAGGGGACTAGCGGGGGGCCTACGGCACAATGAGCAGTTCTTC
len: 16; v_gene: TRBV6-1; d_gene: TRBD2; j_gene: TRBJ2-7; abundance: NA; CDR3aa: CASSENQNWEGGEQYF; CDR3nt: TGTGCCAGCAGTGAAAATCAGAATTGGGAGGGCGGCGAGCAGTACTTC
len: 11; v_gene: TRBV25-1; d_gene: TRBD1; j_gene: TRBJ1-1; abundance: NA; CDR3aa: CATRQGTEAFF; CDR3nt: TGTGCAACACGACAGGGAACTGAAGCTTTCTTT
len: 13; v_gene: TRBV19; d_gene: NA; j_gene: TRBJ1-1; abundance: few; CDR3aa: CASSRQGNTEAFF; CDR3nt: TGTGCCAGTAGTAGGCAGGGGAACACTGAAGCTTTCTTT
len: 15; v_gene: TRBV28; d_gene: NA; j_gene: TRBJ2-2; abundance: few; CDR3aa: CASSLAGSDSGELFF; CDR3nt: TGTGCCAGCAGTTTGGCGGGAAGTGACTCCGGGGAGCTGTTTTTT
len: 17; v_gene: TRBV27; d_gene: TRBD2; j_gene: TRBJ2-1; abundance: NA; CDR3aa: CASNVGLASPRLNEQFF; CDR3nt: TGTGCCAGCAATGTAGGACTAGCGTCCCCGAGGTTGAATGAGCAGTTCTTC
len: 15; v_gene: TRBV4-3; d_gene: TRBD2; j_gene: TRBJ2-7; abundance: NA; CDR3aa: CASSPRTSGSYEQYF; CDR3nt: TGCGCCAGCAGCCCACGGACTAGCGGGAGCTACGAGCAGTACTTC
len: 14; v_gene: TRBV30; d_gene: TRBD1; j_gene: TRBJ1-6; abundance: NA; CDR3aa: CAWSAGQDNSPLHF; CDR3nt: TGTGCCTGGAGTGCAGGACAGGATAATTCACCCCTCCACTTT
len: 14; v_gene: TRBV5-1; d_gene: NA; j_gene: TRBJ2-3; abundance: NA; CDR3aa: CASSQGFFPDTQYF; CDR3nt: TGCGCCAGCAGCCAGGGCTTCTTCCCAGATACGCAGTATTTT
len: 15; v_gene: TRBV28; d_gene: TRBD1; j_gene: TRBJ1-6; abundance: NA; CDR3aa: CASSLPGQGFSPLHF; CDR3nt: TGTGCCAGCAGTTTACCAGGACAGGGGTTTTCACCCCTCCACTTT
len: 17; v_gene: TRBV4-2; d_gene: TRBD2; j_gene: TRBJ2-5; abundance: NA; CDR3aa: CASSQAPGLGGQETQYF; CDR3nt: TGTGCCAGCAGCCAAGCACCGGGACTAGGGGGGCAAGAGACCCAGTACTTC
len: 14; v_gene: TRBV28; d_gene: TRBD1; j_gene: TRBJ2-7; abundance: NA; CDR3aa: CASSRQGATYEQYF; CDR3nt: TGTGCCAGCAGTAGACAGGGGGCCACCTACGAGCAGTACTTC
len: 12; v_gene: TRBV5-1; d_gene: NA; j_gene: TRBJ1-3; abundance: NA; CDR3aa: CASSLRGDTIYF; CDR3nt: TGCGCCAGCAGCTTGCGAGGAGACACCATATATTTT